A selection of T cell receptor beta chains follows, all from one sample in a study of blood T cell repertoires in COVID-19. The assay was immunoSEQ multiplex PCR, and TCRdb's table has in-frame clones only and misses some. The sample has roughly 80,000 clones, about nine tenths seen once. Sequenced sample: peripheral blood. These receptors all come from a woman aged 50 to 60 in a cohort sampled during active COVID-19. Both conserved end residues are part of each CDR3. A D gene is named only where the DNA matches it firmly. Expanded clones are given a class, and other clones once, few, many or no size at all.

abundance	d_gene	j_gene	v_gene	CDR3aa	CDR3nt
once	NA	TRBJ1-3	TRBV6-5	CASTETVYSGNTIYF	TGTGCCAGCACCGAAACAGTCTACTCTGGAAACACCATATATTTT
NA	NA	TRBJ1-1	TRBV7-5	CARSPSRGQRWRTEAFF	TGTGCCAGAAGCCCAAGCCGTGGACAGCGGTGGAGGACTGAAGCTTTCTTT
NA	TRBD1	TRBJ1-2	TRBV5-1	CASSSQGDYGYTF	TGCGCCAGCAGCTCACAGGGGGACTATGGCTACACCTTC
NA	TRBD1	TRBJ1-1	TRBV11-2	CASSWDSLYTEAFF	TGTGCCAGCAGTTGGGACAGTTTGTACACTGAAGCTTTCTTT
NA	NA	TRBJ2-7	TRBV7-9	CASSLSLGRGNYEQYF	TGTGCCAGCAGCTTATCGCTGGGGCGGGGTAACTACGAGCAGTACTTC
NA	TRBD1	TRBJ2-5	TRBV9	CASSVGGRGQETQYF	TGTGCCAGCAGCGTAGGTGGCAGGGGGCAAGAGACCCAGTACTTC
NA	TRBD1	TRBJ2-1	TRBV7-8	CASSIGQGRHNEQFF	TGTGCCAGCAGCATCGGACAGGGTCGGCACAATGAGCAGTTCTTC
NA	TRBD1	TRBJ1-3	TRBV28	CASSPGTGDNSGNTIYF	TGTGCCAGCAGTCCCGGGACAGGGGACAACTCTGGAAACACCATATATTTT
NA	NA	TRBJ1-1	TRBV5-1	CASSPMVGAGEAFF	TGCGCCAGCAGCCCTATGGTAGGGGCAGGTGAAGCTTTCTTT
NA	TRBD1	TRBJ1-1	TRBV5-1	CASSFSTGGSNTEAFF	TGCGCCAGCAGCTTTTCCACAGGGGGCTCGAACACTGAAGCTTTCTTT
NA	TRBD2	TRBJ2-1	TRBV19	CASSIIYGLEGSEQFF	TGTGCCAGTAGTATAATCTATGGACTAGAGGGGAGTGAGCAGTTCTTC
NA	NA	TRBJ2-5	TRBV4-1	CASSQVLGVETQYF	TGCGCCAGCAGCCAAGTTCTAGGGGTGGAGACCCAGTACTTC
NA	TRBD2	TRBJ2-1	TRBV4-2	CASSLRTSGTYNEQFF	TGTGCCAGCAGCCTCCGGACTAGCGGGACTTACAATGAGCAGTTCTTC
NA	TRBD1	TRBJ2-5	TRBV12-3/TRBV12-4	CASSRMTGLKYF	TGTGCCAGCAGTCGAATGACAGGGTTGAAATACTTC
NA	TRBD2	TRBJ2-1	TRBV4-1	CASSQVGLAGYNEQFF	TGCGCCAGCAGCCAAGTGGGGTTAGCGGGCTACAATGAGCAGTTCTTC
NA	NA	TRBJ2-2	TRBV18	CASSPRKMGEANTGELFF	TGTGCCAGCTCACCCCGGAAAATGGGGGAGGCGAACACCGGGGAGCTGTTTTTT
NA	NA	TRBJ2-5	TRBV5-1	CASSLDTSGETQYF	TGCGCCAGCAGCTTGGACACCTCCGGGGAGACCCAGTACTTC
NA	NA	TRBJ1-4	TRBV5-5	CASSLEGARGEKLFF	TGTGCCAGCAGCTTGGAAGGAGCCCGGGGTGAAAAACTGTTTTTT
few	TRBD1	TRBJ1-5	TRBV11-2	CASSIQGDQPQHF	TGTGCCAGCAGCATACAGGGGGATCAGCCCCAGCATTTT
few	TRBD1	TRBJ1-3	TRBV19	CASRPSYRGLNSGNTIYF	TGTGCCAGTAGACCTTCATACAGGGGGCTTAACTCTGGAAACACCATATATTTT
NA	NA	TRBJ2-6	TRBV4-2	CASSQGGAGAHVLTF	TGTGCCAGCAGCCAGGGGGGCGCGGGGGCACACGTCCTGACTTTC
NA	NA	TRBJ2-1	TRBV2	CASSEGRNNEQFF	TGTGCCAGCAGTGAAGGCAGAAACAATGAGCAGTTCTTC
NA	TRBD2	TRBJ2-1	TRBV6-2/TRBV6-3	CASSPYRTSGPPGDQFF	TGTGCCAGCAGCCCTTACCGGACTAGCGGTCCTCCTGGGGATCAGTTCTTC
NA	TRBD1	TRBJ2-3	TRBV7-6	CASSTRTGGTDTQYF	TGTGCCAGCAGCACCAGGACAGGGGGCACAGATACGCAGTATTTT
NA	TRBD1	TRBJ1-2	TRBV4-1	CASSPPDRVGYGYTF	TGCGCCAGCAGCCCGCCGGACAGGGTGGGCTATGGCTACACCTTC
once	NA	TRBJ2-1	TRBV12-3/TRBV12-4	CASSSDSYNEQFF	TGTGCCAGCAGTTCTGACAGTTACAATGAGCAGTTCTTC
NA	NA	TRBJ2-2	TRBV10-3	CAISESASTGELFF	TGTGCCATCAGTGAGTCGGCCAGCACCGGGGAGCTGTTTTTT
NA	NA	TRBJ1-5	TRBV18	CASSLLRSGGGGNQPQHF	TGTGCCAGCTCACTTTTACGTTCGGGGGGCGGTGGCAATCAGCCCCAGCATTTT
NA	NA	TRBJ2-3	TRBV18	CASSRPPGDTQYF	TGTGCCAGCTCACGCCCTCCGGGGGATACGCAGTATTTT
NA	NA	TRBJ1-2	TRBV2	CASTLSQVANYGYTF	TGTGCCAGCACCCTCAGCCAGGTAGCTAACTATGGCTACACCTTC
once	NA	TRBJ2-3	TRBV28	CASSSPGPDTQYF	TGTGCCAGCAGCTCGCCAGGGCCAGATACGCAGTATTTT
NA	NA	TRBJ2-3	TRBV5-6	CASSLAVDTQYF	TGTGCCAGCAGCTTGGCGGTAGATACGCAGTATTTT
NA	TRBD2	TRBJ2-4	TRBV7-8	CASSSARGGGIQYF	TGTGCCAGCAGCTCAGCTCGCGGGGGGGGCATTCAGTACTTC
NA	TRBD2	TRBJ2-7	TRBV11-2	CASSFGGTYEQYF	TGTGCCAGCAGCTTCGGGGGGACCTACGAGCAGTACTTC
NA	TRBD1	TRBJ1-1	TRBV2	CASTSDRPVRNTFF	TGTGCCAGCACCTCGGACAGGCCCGTCAGAAATACTTTCTTT
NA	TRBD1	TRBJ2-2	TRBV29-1	CSVEDGRGLTGELFF	TGCAGCGTTGAAGACGGCAGGGGGCTCACCGGGGAGCTGTTTTTT
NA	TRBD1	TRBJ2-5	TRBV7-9	CASTGRDRGLDLETQYF	TGTGCCAGCACCGGACGGGACAGGGGGTTGGATCTAGAGACCCAGTACTTC
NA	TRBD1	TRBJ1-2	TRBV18	CASSPSRTGVGMGYGYTF	TGTGCCAGCTCACCTTCCCGGACAGGGGTGGGTATGGGCTATGGCTACACCTTC
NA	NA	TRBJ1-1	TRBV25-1	CASSSRSAEAFF	TGTGCCAGCAGTTCCAGGTCGGCTGAAGCTTTCTTT
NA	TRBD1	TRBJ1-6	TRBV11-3	CASSTGTDNSPLHF	TGTGCCAGCAGTACAGGGACAGATAATTCACCCCTCCACTTT
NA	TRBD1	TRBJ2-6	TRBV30	CATTKTGGFSGANVLTF	TGTGCCACGACCAAGACAGGGGGTTTCTCTGGGGCCAACGTCCTGACTTTC
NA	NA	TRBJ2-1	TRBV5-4	CASSLVGTIHDEQFF	TGTGCCAGCAGCTTAGTAGGGACAATCCACGATGAGCAGTTCTTC
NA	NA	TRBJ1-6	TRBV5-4	CASSLAFSPLHF	TGTGCCAGCAGCTTGGCCTTTTCACCCCTCCACTTT
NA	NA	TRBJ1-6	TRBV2	CASAISPLHF	TGTGCCAGCGCTATCTCACCCCTCCACTTT
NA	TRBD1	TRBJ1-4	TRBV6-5	CASSRDRVNEKLFF	TGTGCCAGCAGCCGGGACAGGGTGAATGAAAAACTGTTTTTT
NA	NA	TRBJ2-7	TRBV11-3	CASSLFGLRSYEQYF	TGTGCCAGCAGCTTATTTGGACTGAGGTCCTACGAGCAGTACTTC
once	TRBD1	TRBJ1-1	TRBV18	CASSPRTWDRGTEAFF	TGTGCCAGCTCACCCAGAACTTGGGACAGGGGGACTGAAGCTTTCTTT
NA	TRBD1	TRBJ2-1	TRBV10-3	CAITTGQGHNEQFF	TGTGCCATCACTACAGGACAGGGCCACAATGAGCAGTTCTTC
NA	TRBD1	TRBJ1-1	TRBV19	CASNSGGSVGTEAFF	TGTGCCAGTAACTCAGGGGGCTCGGTTGGCACTGAAGCTTTCTTT
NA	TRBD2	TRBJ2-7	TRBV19	CASSTSGLEQYF	TGTGCCAGTAGTACTAGCGGGCTCGAGCAGTACTTC
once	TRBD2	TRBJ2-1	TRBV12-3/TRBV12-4	CASSLGLAGEQFF	TGTGCCAGCAGTTTAGGGCTAGCGGGTGAGCAGTTCTTC
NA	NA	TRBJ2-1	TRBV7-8	CASSSTLGVTGEQFF	TGTGCCAGCAGCTCGACACTTGGCGTCACGGGGGAGCAGTTCTTC
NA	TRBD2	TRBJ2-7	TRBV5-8	CASSLRGGPYEQYF	TGTGCCAGCAGCTTAAGGGGAGGGCCCTACGAGCAGTACTTC
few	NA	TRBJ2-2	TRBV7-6	CASSLEVSTSLGRELFF	TGTGCCAGCAGCTTAGAAGTGTCGACTTCTCTCGGCCGGGAGCTGTTTTTT